This T cell receptor (beta chain) was identified during a study of blood T cell repertoires in COVID-19. The overall study: Material from acute and convalescent COVID-19 was sourced from the United States, Italy and Spain. In each case, the material was cDNA or gDNA derived from T cells, B-cell-depleted T cells, or PBMCs.

The CDR3 extends over 15 amino acids. Trimming pared 5 bases from V and 8 bases from J, leaving 18 bases between. Per the germline V gene, CDR1 is SGHTA and CDR2 is FQGNSA. Source study methods: The authors estimated nucleated cell counts from reference gene primer amplification. Profiling relied on immunoSEQ multiplex PCR, and the TCRdb table lists in-frame clones only, not all of them. The DNA gave D and trimming, while V, J and clone size come from that table. The table has fewer than 90,000 clones, about 91% seen once; the top ten hold 1.9%. The V gene is TRBV7-2, the J gene TRBJ1-4; D perhaps matches TRBD1 (5 bases). This receptor was obtained from a woman older than 75 with active or convalescent COVID-19. The sample comprised peripheral blood. Here the CDR3 reads CASSLRSNQGEKLFF. In DNA form, the CDR3 reads TGTGCCAGCAGCCTCCGGAGCAACCAGGGAGAAAAACTGTTTTTT.